This is a list of T cell receptor beta chains from one sample in a study of response to subunit inactivated influenza vaccine. TCRdb fed the RT-PCR reads into MiXCR, producing one record per CDR3 protein. The sample gives hundreds of thousands of distinct CDR3 sequences, less than 8% of which show up once; 10% to 15% is in the top ten. The sample consisted of PBMCs from blood, taken roughly 24 months after vaccination. The receptors were sampled from a man aged 45 to 70 who received an inactivated influenza vaccine. Each CDR3 is given with its conserved first and last residue. The order of the fields is clone size, D gene, J gene, V gene, CDR3 protein, CDR3 DNA. A D gene is named only where the DNA matches it firmly. Only some rows state a clone size, as once, few, many or a class for expanded clones.

.	.	TRBJ2-2	TRBV11-2	CASSPRQTATGELFF	TGTGCCAGCAGCCCAAGACAGACCGCAACCGGGGAGCTGTTTTTT
.	TRBD1	TRBJ2-7	TRBV5-6	CASSPLTGTVYEQYF	TGTGCCAGCAGCCCACTTACGGGGACAGTCTACGAGCAGTACTTC
few	TRBD2	TRBJ2-3	TRBV4-1	CASSQDRGLAGAF	TGCGCCAGCAGCCAAGATCGAGGGCTAGCGGGGGCTTTT
few	TRBD2	TRBJ2-2	TRBV18	CASSPRSGGHTGELFF	TGTGCCAGCTCACCTCGTAGCGGGGGCCACACCGGGGAGCTGTTTTTT
.	TRBD1	TRBJ1-5	TRBV4-1	CASSQWGQGNQPQHF	TGCGCCAGCAGCCAATGGGGACAGGGTAATCAGCCCCAGCATTTT
.	.	TRBJ2-2	TRBV5-6	CASSLASGSGELFF	TGTGCCAGCAGCTTGGCCTCAGGGTCGGGGGAGCTGTTTTTT
.	.	TRBJ2-7	TRBV15	CATSPTMSYEQYF	TGTGCCACCAGCCCCACCATGAGCTACGAGCAGTACTTC
few	TRBD2	TRBJ2-5	TRBV5-1	CASSLGSGRGQETQYF	TGCGCCAGCAGCTTGGGAAGCGGGAGAGGGCAAGAGACCCAGTACTTC
many	.	TRBJ1-2	TRBV20-1	CSAKPPSGGNYGYTF	TGCAGTGCTAAACCCCCGTCAGGAGGAAACTATGGCTACACCTTC
few	TRBD1	TRBJ2-7	TRBV5-1	CASSIRTGEAYEQYF	TGCGCCAGCAGCATACGGACAGGGGAGGCCTACGAGCAGTACTTC
many	.	TRBJ1-2	TRBV7-2	CASTGPGDYGYTF	TGTGCCAGCACCGGACCGGGGGACTATGGCTACACCTTC
few	TRBD2	TRBJ2-1	TRBV7-2	CASSLKGLGYNEQFF	TGTGCCAGCAGCCTGAAGGGACTAGGGTACAATGAGCAGTTCTTC
many	.	TRBJ1-3	TRBV9	CASSVGAGPGNTIYF	TGTGCCAGCAGCGTAGGGGCAGGGCCTGGAAACACCATATATTTT
many	.	TRBJ1-1	TRBV20-1	CSASHPKNTEAFF	TGCAGTGCTTCACATCCGAAGAACACTGAAGCTTTCTTT
.	.	TRBJ2-3	TRBV20-1	CSANTIPIQGQDFTDTQYF	TGCAGTGCAAACACGATCCCCATACAGGGCCAAGACTTCACAGATACGCAGTATTTT
few	.	TRBJ2-3	TRBV4-3	CASSQEGSRVDTQYF	TGCGCCAGCAGCCAAGAAGGCAGCAGGGTAGATACGCAGTATTTT
.	.	TRBJ2-2	TRBV9	CACSPTPRQGNTGELFF	TGTGCCTGCAGCCCCACCCCCCGGCAGGGCAACACCGGGGAGCTGTTTTTT
.	.	TRBJ2-4	TRBV25-1	CASSEYKGGPKNIQYF	TGTGCCAGCAGTGAATATAAAGGAGGTCCCAAAAACATTCAGTACTTC
few	.	TRBJ2-7	TRBV28	CASSLEIGGSGPLHEQYF	TGTGCCAGCAGTTTAGAGATTGGGGGTTCAGGGCCATTGCACGAGCAGTACTTC
.	TRBD2	TRBJ2-1	TRBV12-3/TRBV12-4	CASREAGGGDEQFF	TGTGCCAGCAGGGAAGCGGGGGGCGGGGATGAGCAGTTCTTC
.	.	TRBJ1-6	TRBV7-2	CASSLRWGGRGSPLHF	TGTGCCAGCAGCCTGAGGTGGGGGGGGCGCGGTTCACCCCTCCACTTT
few	.	TRBJ1-1	TRBV7-2	CASRPLGLPNTEAFF	TGTGCCAGCAGACCCTTAGGACTGCCCAACACTGAAGCTTTCTTT
.	.	TRBJ1-2	TRBV5-6	CASSSVGGYGYTF	TGTGCCAGCAGCTCCGTAGGGGGATATGGCTACACCTTC
few	TRBD1	TRBJ2-7	TRBV5-1	CASSFSRDRGHEQYF	TGCGCCAGCAGCTTTAGCCGGGACAGGGGGCACGAGCAGTACTTC
.	.	TRBJ2-5	TRBV20-1	CSARPAPREFQETQYF	TGCAGTGCGCGCCCCGCCCCAAGGGAGTTCCAAGAGACCCAGTACTTC
many	.	TRBJ1-5	TRBV20-1	CSASPGLSNQPQHF	TGCAGTGCTAGTCCAGGGCTTAGCAATCAGCCCCAGCATTTT
.	.	TRBJ2-7	TRBV5-6	CASSTGLVCYEQYF	TGTGCCAGCAGCACGGGACTGGTCTGCTACGAGCAGTACTTC
many	TRBD1	TRBJ2-7	TRBV12-3/TRBV12-4	CASRLTGGYDEQYF	TGTGCCAGCAGGTTAACAGGGGGCTACGACGAGCAGTACTTC
many	TRBD2	TRBJ2-3	TRBV10-3	CAIRGTSGEHGRDTQYF	TGTGCCATCAGAGGGACTAGCGGAGAACATGGGAGAGATACGCAGTATTTT
many	TRBD2	TRBJ2-7	TRBV12-3/TRBV12-4	CASSSSGAGYEQYF	TGTGCCAGCAGTTCTAGCGGGGCTGGCTACGAGCAGTACTTC
few	TRBD2	TRBJ2-2	TRBV28	CASGGGRHTGELFF	TGTGCCAGCGGTGGCGGGAGGCACACCGGGGAGCTGTTTTTT
many	.	TRBJ1-2	TRBV11-2	CASSLDRSNYGYTF	TGTGCCAGCAGCTTAGACCGGTCGAACTATGGCTACACCTTC
few	TRBD1	TRBJ2-5	TRBV5-1	CASSLVAGGVETQYF	TGCGCCAGCAGCTTGGTGGCAGGGGGCGTGGAGACCCAGTACTTC
many	.	TRBJ2-1	TRBV16	CASSLKQSRGLGNEQFF	TGTGCCAGCAGCCTCAAACAATCTCGGGGTTTGGGCAATGAGCAGTTCTTC
few	TRBD1	TRBJ2-7	TRBV5-1	CASSEWRTGGTYEQYF	TGCGCCAGCAGCGAATGGCGGACAGGGGGGACCTACGAGCAGTACTTC
few	.	TRBJ1-4	TRBV28	CASSRMGGKLFF	TGTGCCAGCAGCCGCATGGGGGGAAAACTGTTTTTT
few	TRBD1	TRBJ2-4	TRBV29-1	CSVRTGANIQYF	TGCAGCGTTAGGACAGGGGCAAACATTCAGTACTTC
few	.	TRBJ2-5	TRBV24-1	CATSEKGTGTQYF	TGTGCCACCAGTGAGAAGGGGACGGGGACCCAGTACTTC
few	.	TRBJ2-2	TRBV4-2	CASSQDSSVNTGELFF	TGTGCCAGCAGCCAAGATAGTAGCGTGAACACCGGGGAGCTGTTTTTT
few	.	TRBJ2-6	TRBV11-2	CASSLRLQSSGANVLTF	TGTGCCAGCAGCCTACGCCTGCAGAGCTCTGGGGCCAACGTCCTGACTTTC
many	TRBD2	TRBJ2-7	TRBV7-2	CASSFTLAAYEQYF	TGTGCCAGCAGCTTTACCCTAGCGGCTTACGAGCAGTACTTC
.	.	TRBJ2-5	TRBV25-1	CASSEYQETQYF	TGTGCCAGCAGTGAATACCAAGAGACCCAGTACTTC
.	.	TRBJ2-3	TRBV4-2	CASSQHTGGGSTDTQYF	TGTGCCAGCAGCCAACACACAGGGGGGGGAAGCACAGATACGCAGTATTTT
many	.	TRBJ2-7	TRBV4-1	CASSQGEDWREQYF	TGCGCCAGCAGCCAAGGGGAGGACTGGAGGGAGCAGTACTTC
.	.	TRBJ2-3	TRBV15	CATSEGQYTQYF	TGTGCCACCAGCGAGGGACAATATACGCAGTATTTT
many	.	TRBJ2-5	TRBV7-8	CASSLLGETQYF	TGTGCCAGCAGCTTATTAGGAGAGACCCAGTACTTC
few	TRBD1	TRBJ2-3	TRBV20-1	CSASDRVGFPGSTDTQYF	TGCAGTGCTAGCGACAGGGTTGGTTTTCCCGGGAGCACAGATACGCAGTATTTT
few	.	TRBJ2-7	TRBV10-3	CAISSPGYSYEQYF	TGTGCCATCAGTTCCCCGGGTTACTCCTACGAGCAGTACTTC